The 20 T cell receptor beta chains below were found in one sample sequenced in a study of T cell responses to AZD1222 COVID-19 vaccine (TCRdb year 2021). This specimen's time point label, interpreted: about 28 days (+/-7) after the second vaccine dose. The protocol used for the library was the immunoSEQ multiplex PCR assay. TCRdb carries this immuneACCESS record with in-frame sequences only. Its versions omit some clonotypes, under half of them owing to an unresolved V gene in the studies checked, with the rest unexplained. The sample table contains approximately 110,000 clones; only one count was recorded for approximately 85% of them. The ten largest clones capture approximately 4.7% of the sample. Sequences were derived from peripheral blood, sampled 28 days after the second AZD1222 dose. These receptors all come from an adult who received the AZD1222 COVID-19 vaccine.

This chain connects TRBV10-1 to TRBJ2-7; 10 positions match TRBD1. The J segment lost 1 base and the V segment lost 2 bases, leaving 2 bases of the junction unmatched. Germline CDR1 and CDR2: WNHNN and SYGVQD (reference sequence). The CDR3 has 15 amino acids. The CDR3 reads CASSEGTGVSYEQYF. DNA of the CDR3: TGCGCCAGCAGTGAGGGGACAGGGGTATCCTACGAGCAGTACTTC.

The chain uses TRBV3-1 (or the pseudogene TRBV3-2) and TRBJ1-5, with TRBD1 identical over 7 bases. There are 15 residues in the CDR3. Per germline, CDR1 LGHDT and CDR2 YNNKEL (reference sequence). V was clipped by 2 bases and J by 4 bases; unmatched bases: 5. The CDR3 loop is CASSQMATGNQPQHF. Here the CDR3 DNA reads TGTGCCAGCAGCCAAATGGCGACAGGGAATCAGCCCCAGCATTTT.

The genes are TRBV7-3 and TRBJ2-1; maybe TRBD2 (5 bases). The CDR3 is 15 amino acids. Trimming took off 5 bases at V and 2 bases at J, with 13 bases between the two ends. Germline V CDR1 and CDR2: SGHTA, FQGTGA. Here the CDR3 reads CASSIGGTTYNEQFF. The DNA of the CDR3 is TGTGCCAGCAGCATAGGAGGAACCACCTACAATGAGCAGTTCTTC.

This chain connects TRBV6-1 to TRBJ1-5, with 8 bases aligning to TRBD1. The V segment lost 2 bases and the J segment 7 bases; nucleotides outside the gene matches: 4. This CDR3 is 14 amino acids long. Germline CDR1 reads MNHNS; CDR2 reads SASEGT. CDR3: CASSEKWTGQPQHF. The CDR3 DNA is TGTGCCAGCAGTGAAAAGTGGACAGGGCAGCCCCAGCATTTT.

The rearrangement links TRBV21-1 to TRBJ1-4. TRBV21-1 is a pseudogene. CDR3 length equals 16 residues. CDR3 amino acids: CASGLMKPKDREKLFF. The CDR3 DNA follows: TGTGCCAGCGGCCTGATGAAGCCTAAAGATCGTGAAAAACTGTTTTTT.

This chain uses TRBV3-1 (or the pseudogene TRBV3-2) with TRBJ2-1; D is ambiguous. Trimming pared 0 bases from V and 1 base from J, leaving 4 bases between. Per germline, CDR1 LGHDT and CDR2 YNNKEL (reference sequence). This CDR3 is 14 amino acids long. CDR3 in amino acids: CASSQEGSYNEQFF. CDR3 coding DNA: TGTGCCAGCAGCCAAGAGGGTTCCTACAATGAGCAGTTCTTC.

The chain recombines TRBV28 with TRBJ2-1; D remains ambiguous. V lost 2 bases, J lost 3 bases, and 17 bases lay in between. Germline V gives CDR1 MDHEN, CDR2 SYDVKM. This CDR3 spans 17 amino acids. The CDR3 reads CASSLVRIDGVYNEQFF. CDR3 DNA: TGTGCCAGCAGTTTAGTCAGGATCGATGGAGTCTACAATGAGCAGTTCTTC.

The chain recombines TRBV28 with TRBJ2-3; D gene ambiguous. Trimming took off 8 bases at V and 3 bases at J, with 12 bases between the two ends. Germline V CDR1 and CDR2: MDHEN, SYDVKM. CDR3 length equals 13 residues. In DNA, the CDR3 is TGTGCCAGCGTTTTGTACGGGACAGATACGCAGTATTTT. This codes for CASVLYGTDTQYF.

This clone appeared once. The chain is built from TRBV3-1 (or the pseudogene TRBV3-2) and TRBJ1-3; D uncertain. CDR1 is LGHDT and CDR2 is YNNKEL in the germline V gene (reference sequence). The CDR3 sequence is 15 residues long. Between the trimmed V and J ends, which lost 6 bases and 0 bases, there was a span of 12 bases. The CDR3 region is CASSYDGYSGNTIYF. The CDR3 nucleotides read TGTGCCAGCAGTTACGACGGCTACTCTGGAAACACCATATATTTT.

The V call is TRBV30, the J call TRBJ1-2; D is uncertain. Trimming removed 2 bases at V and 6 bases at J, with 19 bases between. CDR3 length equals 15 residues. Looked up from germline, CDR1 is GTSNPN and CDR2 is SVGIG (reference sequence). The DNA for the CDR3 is TGTGCCTGGAGTAGACGGGGTAATTCGGCGGATGGCTACACCTTC. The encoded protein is CAWSRRGNSADGYTF.

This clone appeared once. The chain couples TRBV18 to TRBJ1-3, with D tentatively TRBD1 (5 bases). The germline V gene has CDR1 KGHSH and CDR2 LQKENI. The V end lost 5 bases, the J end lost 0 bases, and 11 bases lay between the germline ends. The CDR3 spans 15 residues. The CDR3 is CASSEGLSSGNTIYF. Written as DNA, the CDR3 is TGTGCCAGCTCAGAGGGACTAAGCTCTGGAAACACCATATATTTT.

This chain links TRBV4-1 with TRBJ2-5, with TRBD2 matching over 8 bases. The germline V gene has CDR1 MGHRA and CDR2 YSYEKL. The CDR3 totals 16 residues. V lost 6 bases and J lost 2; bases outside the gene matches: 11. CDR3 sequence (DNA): TGCGCCAGCAGACGCTTCACGGGGGGGCCGCAAGAGACCCAGTACTTC. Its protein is CASRRFTGGPQETQYF.

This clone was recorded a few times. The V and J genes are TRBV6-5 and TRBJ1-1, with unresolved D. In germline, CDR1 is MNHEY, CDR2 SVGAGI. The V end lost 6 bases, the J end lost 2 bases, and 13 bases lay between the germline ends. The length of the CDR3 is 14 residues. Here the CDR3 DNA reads TGTGCCAGCAGGCCGGCCTCCGCTAACACTGAAGCTTTCTTT. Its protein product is CASRPASANTEAFF.

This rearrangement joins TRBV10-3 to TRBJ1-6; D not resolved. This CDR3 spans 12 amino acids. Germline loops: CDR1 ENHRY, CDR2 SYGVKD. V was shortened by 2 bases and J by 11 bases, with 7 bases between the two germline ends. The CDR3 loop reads CAISEGRTPLHF. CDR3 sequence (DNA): TGTGCCATCAGTGAGGGGAGAACACCCCTCCACTTT.

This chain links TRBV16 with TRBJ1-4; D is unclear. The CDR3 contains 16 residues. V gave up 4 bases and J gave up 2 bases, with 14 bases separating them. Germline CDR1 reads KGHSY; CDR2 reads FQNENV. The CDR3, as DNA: TGTGCCAGCAGCCCTCCCGCACAGACCACTAATGAAAAACTGTTTTTT. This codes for CASSPPAQTTNEKLFF.

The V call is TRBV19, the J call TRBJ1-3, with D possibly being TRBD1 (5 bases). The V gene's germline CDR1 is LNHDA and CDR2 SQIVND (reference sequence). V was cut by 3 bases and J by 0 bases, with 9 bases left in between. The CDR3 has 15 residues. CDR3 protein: CASSIEGISGNTIYF. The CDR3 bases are TGTGCCAGTAGTATTGAGGGGATCTCTGGAAACACCATATATTTT. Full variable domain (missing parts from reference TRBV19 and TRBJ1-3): DGGITQSPKYLFRKEGQNVTLSCEQNLNHDAMYWYRQDPGQGLRLIYYSQIVNDFQKGDIAEGYSVSREKKESFPLTVTSAQKNPTAFYLCASSIEGISGNTIYFGEGSWLTVV.

The CDR3 coding sequence is TGTGCCTGGAGCCGTCCCAGGGGGGCCTCTGGGGCCAACGTCCTGACTTTC. It is translated as CAWSRPRGASGANVLTF. The chain uses TRBV30 and TRBJ2-6; possible D gene TRBD1, 7 bases. Deletions cut 3 bases from V and 0 bases from J, with 15 bases between. The CDR3 length is 17 residues. Germline V gives CDR1 GTSNPN, CDR2 SVGIG (reference sequence).

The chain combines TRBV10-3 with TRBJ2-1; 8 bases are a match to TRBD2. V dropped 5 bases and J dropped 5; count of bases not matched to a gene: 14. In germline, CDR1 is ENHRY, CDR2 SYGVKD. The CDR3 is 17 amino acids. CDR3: CAISKSVGAGVDNEQFF. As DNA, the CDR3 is TGTGCCATCAGTAAATCCGTTGGAGCGGGGGTCGACAATGAGCAGTTCTTC.

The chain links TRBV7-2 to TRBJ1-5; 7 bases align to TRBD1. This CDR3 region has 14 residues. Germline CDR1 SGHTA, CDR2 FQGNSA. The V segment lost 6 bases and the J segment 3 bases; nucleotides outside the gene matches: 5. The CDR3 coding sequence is TGTGCCAGCAGACAACAGGGGTCCAATCAGCCCCAGCATTTT. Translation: CASRQQGSNQPQHF.

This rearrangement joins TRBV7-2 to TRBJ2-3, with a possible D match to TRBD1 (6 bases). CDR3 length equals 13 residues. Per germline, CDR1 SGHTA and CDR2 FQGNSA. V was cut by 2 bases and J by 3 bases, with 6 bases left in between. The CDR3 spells CASSLTGTDTQYF. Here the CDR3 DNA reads TGTGCCAGCAGCTTAACAGGGACAGATACGCAGTATTTT.